This T cell receptor beta chain was found in a study of beta chain features in type 1 diabetes. For the study at large: Sorted cells, roughly 98,000,000 in number, were examined across all samples. Broader study findings: Any role of HLA type in TCRB rearrangement remained unresolved here. Insertions were fewer and deletions more numerous at VDJ junctions in type 1 diabetes patients.

Researchers reported sorting CD4+ naive, central memory, regulatory and stem cell-like memory cells via CD45RO/CCR7/CD25/CD127/CD95/CD27. Investigators reverse transcribed all isolated RNA, so they sequenced expressed TCRB transcripts. Data came from immunoSEQ multiplex PCR; TCRdb stores just in-frame clones and leaves some out. The repertoire holds roughly 230,000 clones, with 9.6% as singletons. The germline V gene has CDR1 PRHDT and CDR2 FYEKMQ (reference sequence). The V gene lost 0 bases and the J gene lost 3 bases, with 16 bases spanning the gap. The CDR3 loop spans 17 amino acids. This clone came up many times. What it recognizes is unknown.

The chain is built from TRBV13 and TRBJ2-3; maybe TRBD2 (5 bases). The specimen was naive CD4+ T cells from blood. The receptor comes from a woman aged 18-35 years in good health. CDR3 sequence reads: CASSLGDSLLKTDTQYF. DNA for the CDR3: TGTGCCAGCAGCTTAGGGGACTCCCTTTTGAAGACAGATACGCAGTATTTT. Full variable domain (remainder filled in from reference TRBV13 and TRBJ2-3): AAGVIQSPRHLIKEKRETATLKCYPIPRHDTVYWYQQGPGQDPQFLISFYEKMQSDKGSIPDRFSAQQFSDYHSELNMSSLELGDSALYFCASSLGDSLLKTDTQYFGPGTRLTVL.